This TCR beta chain was identified during a study of blood T cell repertoires in COVID-19. Study at large: T cells, B-cell-depleted T cells, or PBMCs provided the cDNA or gDNA that served as material.

This clone appeared a single time. As processed by the authors: Nucleated cell number was recorded as an estimate derived from reference gene primer amplification. The assay was immunoSEQ multiplex PCR, and TCRdb's table has in-frame clones only and misses some. Clone size and the V and J calls come from that table; the DNA yielded D and trimming. The data contain roughly 100,000 clones, 80% to 85% of them seen just once; the ten biggest clones take up roughly 37%. Trimming took off 6 bases at V and 2 bases at J, with 13 bases between the two ends. The CDR3 runs to 14 residues. The germline V gene has CDR1 KGHSH and CDR2 LQKENI.

This chain connects TRBV18 to TRBJ1-2; perhaps TRBD1 as D (5 bases). This clonotype originated in an elderly man with acute or convalescent COVID-19. Material for sequencing was peripheral blood. Written as DNA, the CDR3 is TGTGCCAGCTCGGCACAGGCGGAAAACTATGGCTACACCTTC. Encoded protein: CASSAQAENYGYTF.